Each of the 26 T cell receptor beta chains below was sequenced from the same sample in a study of blood T cell repertoires in COVID-19. Generated by immunoSEQ multiplex PCR, the TCRdb table keeps only in-frame clones and is missing some. The repertoire holds around 200,000 clones, with more than 75% as singletons. Sequenced input: peripheral blood. These receptors were taken from an elderly woman with acute or convalescent COVID-19.

The chain carries TRBV7-9 and TRBJ2-7; 7 positions agree with TRBD2. The CDR3 totals 15 residues. Germline trimming cut 4 bases from V and 5 bases from J; bases unmatched to any gene: 11. Germline lookup yields CDR1 SEHNR and CDR2 FQNEAQ (reference sequence). Here the CDR3 DNA reads TGTGCCAGCAGCTCCCACGCGGCGGGAGTCCACGAGCAGTACTTC. Its protein product is CASSSHAAGVHEQYF.

The rearrangement uses TRBV5-8 and TRBJ1-1, with TRBD1 matching 7 bases. Trimming at V came to 1 base and at J to 8 bases, leaving 8 bases not matched to a gene. The CDR3 loop spans 14 amino acids. Germline V gene data show CDR1 as SGHTS and CDR2 as YDEGEE. The CDR3 region is CASSLLRGAREAFF. In nucleotides, the CDR3 is TGTGCCAGCAGCTTGCTCAGGGGGGCACGAGAAGCTTTCTTT.

The chain links TRBV20-1 to TRBJ1-2; D may be TRBD1 (5 bases). CDR1 DFQATT and CDR2 SNEGSKA come from the germline V gene (reference sequence). The CDR3 loop spans 11 amino acids. The DNA of the CDR3 is TGCAGGGTGGAGTCAGGGAATGGCTACACCTTC. Its protein is CRVESGNGYTF.

V is TRBV19 and J is TRBJ2-5, with 14 bases aligning to TRBD2. CDR1 and CDR2 from the germline V gene are LNHDA and SQIVND (reference sequence). This CDR3 spans 15 amino acids. J lost 2 bases, V lost 8 bases, and 4 bases had no gene match. DNA for the CDR3: TGTGCCAGTCCGGGACTAGCGGGAGATCAAGAGACCCAGTACTTC. Amino acids: CASPGLAGDQETQYF. Together with reference TRBV19 and TRBJ2-5, the CDR3 gives the full variable domain: DGGITQSPKYLFRKEGQNVTLSCEQNLNHDAMYWYRQDPGQGLRLIYYSQIVNDFQKGDIAEGYSVSREKKESFPLTVTSAQKNPTAFYLCASPGLAGDQETQYFGPGTRLLVL.

This chain links TRBV10-3 with TRBJ2-7, with 8 bases lining up with TRBD2. Per germline, CDR1 ENHRY and CDR2 SYGVKD. This CDR3 is built from 14 residues. J lost 3 bases, V lost 5 bases, and 6 bases had no gene match. The CDR3 nucleotides read TGTGCCATCAGTATAGCGGGACCGCACTACGAGCAGTACTTC. Translating it yields CAISIAGPHYEQYF.

This clone was seen a handful of times. This chain joins TRBV28 and TRBJ1-2, with D perhaps matching TRBD1 (6 bases). The CDR3 loop spans 14 amino acids. Germline CDR1 reads MDHEN; CDR2 reads SYDVKM. The V end lost 4 bases, the J end lost 4 bases, and 13 bases lay between the germline ends. CDR3 sequence (DNA): TGTGCCAGCAGTTCAGGACAGTTTATCTATGGCTACACCTTC. Translating gives CASSSGQFIYGYTF.

The rearrangement links TRBV18 to TRBJ2-2; 8 bases agree with TRBD1. The germline V gene has CDR1 KGHSH and CDR2 LQKENI. The length of the CDR3 is 17 residues. The trim removed 6 bases at V and 1 base at J, leaving 10 bases unmatched. This CDR3 is CASSRGQGTMNTGELFF. CDR3 DNA sequence: TGTGCCAGCTCTCGTGGACAGGGAACAATGAACACCGGGGAGCTGTTTTTT.

The chain employs TRBV6-5 and TRBJ2-3; D remains ambiguous. CDR1 is MNHEY, CDR2 SVGAGI, per germline. The germline V and J ends were trimmed by 6 bases and 2 bases, with 15 bases remaining between them. The CDR3 spans 15 residues. The CDR3 loop is CASSNPLRHTDTQYF. The CDR3 nucleotides are TGTGCCAGCAGCAACCCGCTGCGGCACACAGATACGCAGTATTTT.

The table lists this clone with a count of one. The chain joins TRBV5-1 to TRBJ1-2, with D perhaps TRBD1 (5 bases). Deletions cut 4 bases from V and 4 bases from J, with 14 bases between. This CDR3 has 14 residues. Germline-derived CDR1 and CDR2 are SGHRS and YFSETQ. The CDR3 sequence: CASSPGGIGYGYTF. CDR3 in DNA: TGCGCCAGCAGCCCCGGGGGAATCGGCTATGGCTACACCTTC.

This clone was counted a few times. This chain links TRBV6-6 with TRBJ1-2; 7 positions match TRBD1. CDR3 length equals 14 residues. Unmatched junction bases numbered 10, after V lost 5 bases and J lost 7 bases. Germline values: CDR1 MNHNY, CDR2 SVGAGI (reference sequence). Here the CDR3 reads CASSRDRDSSGYTF. Written as DNA, the CDR3 is TGTGCCAGCAGTCGAGACCGGGACAGCTCTGGCTACACCTTC.

The chain employs TRBV18 and TRBJ1-2; TRBD1 agrees at 8 bases. There are 15 residues in the CDR3. CDR1 KGHSH and CDR2 LQKENI come from the germline V gene. The trim removed 3 bases at V and 8 bases at J, leaving 11 bases unmatched. The CDR3, as DNA: TGTGCCAGCTCACCTGTGCAGGGGGCATCGGAAGGCTACACCTTC. Residues: CASSPVQGASEGYTF.

This chain joins TRBV5-1 and TRBJ2-5, with D perhaps matching TRBD1 (5 bases). The CDR3 totals 13 residues. Trimming took 4 bases from V and 2 from J, leaving 9 bases between them. Per germline, CDR1 SGHRS and CDR2 YFSETQ. The CDR3 bases are TGCGCCAGCAGCGCACAGGAGCAAGAGACCCAGTACTTC. Its protein product is CASSAQEQETQYF.

V and J are TRBV6-5 and TRBJ1-1; TRBD1 aligns across 8 bases. The V gene end was trimmed by 6 bases and the J gene end by 4 bases; junction bases not matched to a gene: 7. The CDR3 is made up of 14 amino acids. Germline V lookup: CDR1 MNHEY, CDR2 SVGAGI. The CDR3 DNA follows: TGTGCCAGCAGCGTCCACAGGGGGGTCACTGAAGCTTTCTTT. Amino acid sequence: CASSVHRGVTEAFF.

This clone was seen a single time. V is TRBV19 and J is TRBJ2-1, with 8 bases that match TRBD2. Per the germline V gene, CDR1 is LNHDA and CDR2 is SQIVND (reference sequence). The trim removed 2 bases at V and 7 bases at J, leaving 4 bases unmatched. The CDR3 has 14 amino acids. The CDR3 bases are TGTGCCAGTAGTATACGGGAGGGTAGGAATGAGCAGTTCTTC. Translation gives CASSIREGRNEQFF.

This rearrangement joins TRBV19 to TRBJ2-3; D remains unclear. This CDR3 contains 16 residues. Germline CDR1 is LNHDA and CDR2 is SQIVND (reference sequence). Trimming took off 3 bases at V and 6 bases at J, with 19 bases between the two ends. CDR3 coding DNA: TGTGCCAGTAGTATTTGGTTGCGCAGAGGATCGGATACGCAGTATTTT. This translates into CASSIWLRRGSDTQYF.

This chain connects TRBV5-1 to TRBJ2-1; 7 bases align to TRBD2. CDR3 size: 16 residues. The V gene's germline CDR1 is SGHRS and CDR2 YFSETQ. With 3 bases clipped from V and 2 bases from J, the junction kept 8 bases outside the gene matches. For the CDR3, the DNA is TGCGCCAGCAGCTCGGAAAGCGGGGCCCCCTACAATGAGCAGTTCTTC. As protein: CASSSESGAPYNEQFF.

This chain joins TRBV7-2 and TRBJ1-2; TRBD1 is a possible D gene (6 bases). CDR1 and CDR2 (germline): SGHTA, FQGNSA. The ends were cut back, 5 bases at V and 2 bases at J, with 24 bases in the middle. The CDR3 is 18 amino acids. CDR3 DNA: TGTGCCAGCAGCCAACATATTTCCGGGACAAGTTTAAACTATGGCTACACCTTC. Protein: CASSQHISGTSLNYGYTF.

The CDR3 here is CAWSSRDRGTYEQYF. The CDR3 nucleotides read TGTGCCTGGAGTTCCCGGGACAGGGGGACCTACGAGCAGTACTTC. This rearrangement joins TRBV30 to TRBJ2-7, with 11 bases lining up with TRBD1. This CDR3 is built from 15 residues. The germline gives CDR1 GTSNPN, CDR2 SVGIG (reference sequence). J was trimmed by 2 bases and V by 2 bases; bases with no gene match: 5. The full variable domain, in which reference TRBV30 and TRBJ2-7 provide the parts outside the CDR3, is SQTIHQWPATLVQPVGSPLSLECTVEGTSNPNLYWYRQAAGRGLQLLFYSVGIGQISSEVPQNLSASRPQDRQFILSSKKLLLSDSGFYLCAWSSRDRGTYEQYFGPGTRLTVT.

This sequence joins TRBV19 and TRBJ1-1; 9 bases fit TRBD1. CDR1 is LNHDA and CDR2 is SQIVND in the germline V gene (reference sequence). V dropped 5 bases and J dropped 1; count of bases not matched to a gene: 8. The CDR3 loop spans 16 amino acids. The CDR3 region has the DNA TGTGCCAGTAGTCTCGGGACAGGGTGGGAGAACACTGAAGCTTTCTTT. Translation: CASSLGTGWENTEAFF.

The chain carries TRBV5-1 and TRBJ2-1, with D uncertain. V lost 0 bases and J lost 9, with 13 bases in between. This CDR3 has 14 amino acids. Germline lookup yields CDR1 SGHRS and CDR2 YFSETQ. The CDR3, as DNA: TGCGCCAGCAGCTTGGAAACTCCCCGTGGTGAGCAGTTCTTC. Its protein product is CASSLETPRGEQFF. The whole variable domain, remainder taken from reference TRBV5-1 and TRBJ2-1, is KAGVTQTPRYLIKTRGQQVTLSCSPISGHRSVSWYQQTPGQGLQFLFEYFSETQRNKGNFPGRFSGRQFSNSRSEMNVSTLELGDSALYLCASSLETPRGEQFFGPGTRLTVL.

The V and J genes are TRBV6-5 and TRBJ2-7; 7 bases are a match to TRBD2. V lost 2 bases and J lost 3; bases outside the gene matches: 4. CDR3 length: 14 residues. The germline CDR1 and CDR2 sequences are MNHEY and SVGAGI. CDR3 loop: CASSYGGRDYEQYF. DNA of the CDR3: TGTGCCAGCAGTTACGGCGGGAGAGACTACGAGCAGTACTTC.

The DNA for the CDR3 is TGTGCCAGTAGTATTGACAGGGACCTCTCTGGGGCCAACGTCCTGACTTTC. Protein product: CASSIDRDLSGANVLTF. This chain joins TRBV19 and TRBJ2-6; the match to TRBD1 covers 7 bases. Trimming took 3 bases from V and 0 from J; bases not matched to a gene: 5. CDR1 is LNHDA, CDR2 SQIVND, per germline (reference sequence). The CDR3 runs 17 residues. The full variable domain, in which reference TRBV19 and TRBJ2-6 provide the parts outside the CDR3, is DGGITQSPKYLFRKEGQNVTLSCEQNLNHDAMYWYRQDPGQGLRLIYYSQIVNDFQKGDIAEGYSVSREKKESFPLTVTSAQKNPTAFYLCASSIDRDLSGANVLTFGAGSRLTVL.

This chain joins TRBV12-3 or TRBV12-4 and TRBJ2-7; possible D gene TRBD2, 6 bases. CDR3 length equals 13 residues. V lost 5 bases, J lost 1 base, and 9 bases lay in between. The CDR3 here is CASSRRESYEQYF. DNA for the CDR3: TGTGCCAGCAGTCGACGGGAGTCCTACGAGCAGTACTTC.

Only a few counts were recorded for this clone. V is TRBV7-2 and J is TRBJ1-2, with D tentatively TRBD1 (6 bases). V dropped 1 base and J dropped 4 bases, with 13 bases sitting between them. Germline V gene data show CDR1 as SGHTA and CDR2 as FQGNSA. The CDR3 has 15 residues. The chain's CDR3 is CASSLGSGVTYGYTF. The CDR3 coding sequence is TGTGCCAGCAGCTTAGGGTCAGGGGTAACCTATGGCTACACCTTC.

CDR3 nucleotide sequence: TGTGCCACCAGCAGAGATCGAGGGACATCACTTTACGAGCAGTACTTC. This codes for CATSRDRGTSLYEQYF. This chain uses TRBV15 with TRBJ2-7; tentatively, D is TRBD1 (6 bases). V lost 0 bases and J lost 4, with 16 bases in between. CDR1 LNHNV and CDR2 YYDKDF come from the germline V gene (reference sequence). The CDR3 extends over 16 amino acids. Filled out from reference TRBV15 and TRBJ2-7, the complete variable domain reads DAMVIQNPRYQVTQFGKPVTLSCSQTLNHNVMYWYQQKSSQAPKLLFHYYDKDFNNEADTPDNFQSRRPNTSFCFLDIRSPGLGDTAMYLCATSRDRGTSLYEQYFGPGTRLTVT.

This clone has just one count. The J gene is TRBJ1-2, the V gene TRBV18; a weak D match, TRBD1 (6 bases). V was shortened by 3 bases and J by 2 bases, with 10 bases between the two germline ends. CDR1 and CDR2 (germline): KGHSH, LQKENI. The CDR3 has 14 residues. The CDR3 bases are TGTGCCAGCTCACCGGCAGGGGCGAACTATGGCTACACCTTC. Its translation: CASSPAGANYGYTF.